The 20 T cell receptor beta chains below were found in one sample sequenced in a study of blood T cell repertoires in COVID-19. Only in-frame clones appear in the TCRdb table, and some are missing; sequencing was by immunoSEQ multiplex PCR. The sample has under 200,000 clones, 80% to 85% seen once. Sequenced sample: PBMCs or T cells enriched from blood (not recorded which). These receptor sequences come from a woman aged 55 to 70 who had recovered from COVID-19.

This chain joins TRBV5-6 and TRBJ2-7; D call uncertain. Germline assignment: CDR1 SGHDT and CDR2 YYEEEE. V was pared by 0 bases and J by 2 bases, with 9 bases between. The CDR3 is 14 amino acids. The CDR3 coding sequence is TGTGCCAGCAGCTTGGAAACAGCCCCCTACGAGCAGTACTTC. This gives the protein CASSLETAPYEQYF.

A few counts support this clone. The V and J genes are TRBV30 and TRBJ1-2; D unclear. Trimming shortened V by 2 bases and J by 3 bases, and 13 bases separated the two germline ends. CDR3 length: 14 amino acids. CDR1 GTSNPN and CDR2 SVGIG come from the germline V gene (reference sequence). CDR3 nucleotides: TGTGCCTGGAGTTTCGGAGGCGAATACTATGGCTACACCTTC. Protein sequence: CAWSFGGEYYGYTF.

The rearrangement joins TRBV21-1 to TRBJ1-5; the D call of TRBD1 is as the table states it, not checked on the DNA. TRBV21-1 is reported as a pseudogene. The CDR3 is 17 residues long. DNA for the CDR3: TGTGCCAGCAGCAAATGGAGGACAGGGGGCGTACATCAGCCCCAGCATTTT. This sequence encodes CASSKWRTGGVHQPQHF.

This clone was seen just once. V is TRBV2 and J is TRBJ2-2; 8 nucleotides match TRBD1. The CDR3 totals 14 residues. Looked up from germline, CDR1 is SNHLY and CDR2 is FYNNEI. Unmatched junction bases numbered 5, after V lost 6 bases and J lost 5 bases. This CDR3 reads CASRDRVGTGELFF. The CDR3 DNA reads TGTGCCAGCAGGGACAGGGTGGGGACCGGGGAGCTGTTTTTT. Complete variable domain (other parts from reference TRBV2 and TRBJ2-2): EPEVTQTPSHQVTQMGQEVILRCVPISNHLYFYWYRQILGQKVEFLVSFYNNEISEKSEIFDDQFSVERPDGSNFTLKIRSTKLEDSAMYFCASRDRVGTGELFFGEGSRLTVL.

CDR3 DNA: TGTGCCAGCAGCCAGACAGGCTACGAGCAGTACTTC. It encodes CASSQTGYEQYF. The gene calls are TRBV4-2 and TRBJ2-7; a possible D gene is TRBD1 (6 bases). The CDR3 contains 12 residues. V was cut by 3 bases and J by 3 bases, with 6 bases left in between. Germline V gene sequence: CDR1 LGHNA, CDR2 YNFKEQ.

V and J are TRBV7-3 and TRBJ2-1; a possible D gene is TRBD2 (6 bases). The CDR3 contains 15 residues. Trimming stripped 4 bases from V and 3 bases from J, with 13 bases between. CDR1 and CDR2 (germline): SGHTA, FQGTGA. For the CDR3, the DNA is TGTGCCAGCAGCTCCATGGCTAGCGACTACAATGAGCAGTTCTTC. This codes for CASSSMASDYNEQFF.

This chain links TRBV5-1 with TRBJ2-7; D may be TRBD2 (6 bases). V was pared by 3 bases and J by 3 bases, with 13 bases between. The CDR3 is 14 amino acids. Germline V gives CDR1 SGHRS, CDR2 YFSETQ. Here the CDR3 DNA reads TGCGCCAGCAGCTCGGGGGATTGGGGCTACGAGCAGTACTTC. Its protein is CASSSGDWGYEQYF.

This clone was seen more than once but under ten times. V is TRBV7-8 and J is TRBJ1-6; a weak D match, TRBD1 (5 bases). V gave up 3 bases and J gave up 9 bases, with 9 bases separating them. This CDR3 has 13 residues. The germline V gene has CDR1 SGHVS and CDR2 FQNEAQ. CDR3 in amino acids: CASSFAQGSPLHF. The CDR3 nucleotides read TGTGCCAGCAGCTTCGCCCAGGGTTCACCCCTCCACTTT.

The genes are TRBV2 and TRBJ1-1; unclear D gene. V dropped 6 bases and J dropped 4 bases, with 18 bases sitting between them. The CDR3 consists of 15 residues. CDR1 and CDR2 from the germline V gene are SNHLY and FYNNEI. CDR3 in DNA: TGTGCCAGCAGCGCAACCCAGGCGTCTACCACTGAAGCTTTCTTT. Its protein product is CASSATQASTTEAFF. The full variable domain, rest sourced from reference TRBV2 and TRBJ1-1, is EPEVTQTPSHQVTQMGQEVILRCVPISNHLYFYWYRQILGQKVEFLVSFYNNEISEKSEIFDDQFSVERPDGSNFTLKIRSTKLEDSAMYFCASSATQASTTEAFFGQGTRLTVV.

V usage is TRBV2 and J usage is TRBJ1-1; 11 positions agree with TRBD1. Germline CDR1 and CDR2: SNHLY and FYNNEI. V was pared by 5 bases and J by 6 bases, with 5 bases of the junction left unmatched. CDR3 length: 14 amino acids. The CDR3 spells CASSPDRGRSEAFF. As DNA, the CDR3 is TGTGCCAGCAGTCCGGACAGGGGGCGATCTGAAGCTTTCTTT.

This rearrangement joins TRBV5-5 to TRBJ2-5, with D possibly matching TRBD1 (5 bases). In germline, CDR1 is SGHKS, CDR2 YYEKEE (reference sequence). The CDR3 extends over 14 amino acids. V was shortened by 0 bases and J by 0 bases, with 6 bases between the two germline ends. CDR3 DNA: TGTGCCAGCAGCTTGGGGACAAACCAAGAGACCCAGTACTTC. Its protein product is CASSLGTNQETQYF.

The J gene is TRBJ1-2, the V gene TRBV7-2; D gene ambiguous. V was trimmed by 2 bases and J by 2 bases, leaving 9 bases between them. CDR1 and CDR2 from the germline V gene are SGHTA and FQGNSA. This CDR3 has 14 amino acids. The CDR3 protein is CASSLLSRNYGYTF. Here the CDR3 DNA reads TGTGCCAGCAGCTTACTGTCCAGAAACTATGGCTACACCTTC. Full variable domain (missing parts from reference TRBV7-2 and TRBJ1-2): GAGVSQSPSNKVTEKGKDVELRCDPISGHTALYWYRQSLGQGLEFLIYFQGNSAPDKSGLPSDRFSAERTGGSVSTLTIQRTQQEDSAVYLCASSLLSRNYGYTFGSGTRLTVV.

The rearrangement joins TRBV9 to TRBJ2-3; 10 bases are shared with TRBD2. J gave up 8 bases and V 3 bases, and 12 bases lay outside the gene matches. Germline CDR1 and CDR2: SGDLS and YYNGEE. CDR3 length: 16 amino acids. The CDR3 DNA follows: TGTGCCAGCAGCGGGGGGGCTAGCGGGAGTGGTGGTACGCAGTATTTT. Translating gives CASSGGASGSGGTQYF.

The chain combines TRBV11-3 with TRBJ1-1, with TRBD1 as a possible D gene (5 bases). The CDR3 covers 13 residues. CDR1 SGHNT and CDR2 YENEEA come from the germline V gene. V lost 3 bases and J lost 3, with 8 bases in between. CDR3 protein: CASSFTGDTEAFF. The DNA for the CDR3 is TGTGCCAGCAGCTTCACAGGCGACACTGAAGCTTTCTTT.

The chain joins TRBV5-1 to TRBJ2-3; 9 bases are shared with TRBD2. The germline gives CDR1 SGHRS, CDR2 YFSETQ. The trim removed 4 bases at V and 2 bases at J, leaving 8 bases unmatched. The CDR3 consists of 16 residues. The CDR3 loop is CASSGGVAGATDTQYF. The CDR3 DNA reads TGCGCCAGCAGCGGTGGGGTAGCGGGGGCCACAGATACGCAGTATTTT.

This clone was seen a single time. This chain uses TRBV5-4 with TRBJ2-7; the match to TRBD1 covers 8 bases. CDR1 and CDR2 (germline): SGHNT, YYREEE (reference sequence). The CDR3 has 17 amino acids. Trimming took 3 bases from V and 5 from J; bases not matched to a gene: 16. Written as DNA, the CDR3 is TGTGCCAGCAGCTACCCCCCTAGACAGGGGTTCGAAGACGAGCAGTACTTC. Translated, it gives CASSYPPRQGFEDEQYF. Drawing the rest from reference TRBV5-4 and TRBJ2-7, the complete variable domain is ETGVTQSPTHLIKTRGQQVTLRCSSQSGHNTVSWYQQALGQGPQFIFQYYREEENGRGNFPPRFSGLQFPNYSSELNVNALELDDSALYLCASSYPPRQGFEDEQYFGPGTRLTVT.

The chain employs TRBV14 and TRBJ2-7, with TRBD1 identical over 7 bases. Germline lookup yields CDR1 SGHDN and CDR2 FVKESK. V lost 4 bases, J lost 0 bases, and 6 bases stayed unmatched. This CDR3 comprises 15 residues. CDR3 sequence: CASSLGTVSSYEQYF. In DNA, the CDR3 is TGTGCCAGCAGCCTCGGGACAGTCAGCTCCTACGAGCAGTACTTC.

The chain combines TRBV4-2 with TRBJ1-2, with 7 bases matching TRBD1. CDR1 is LGHNA, CDR2 YNFKEQ, per germline. This CDR3 is 15 amino acids long. V dropped 7 bases and J dropped 3; count of bases not matched to a gene: 11. The CDR3, as DNA: TGTGCCAGCACCTCCAGGGGGACGGGAGACTATGGCTACACCTTC. Translated: CASTSRGTGDYGYTF.

This clone was detected only once. The chain joins TRBV29-1 to TRBJ1-2; the match to TRBD1 covers 8 bases. Trimming at V came to 4 bases and at J to 5 bases, leaving 3 bases not matched to a gene. Germline CDR1 is SQVTM and CDR2 is ANQGSEA. The length of the CDR3 is 12 residues. Written as DNA, the CDR3 is TGCAGCGTTGTGCGACAGGGGTATGGCTACACCTTC. Translation gives CSVVRQGYGYTF.

J is TRBJ1-1 and V is TRBV10-3, with D tentatively TRBD1 (5 bases). The V gene's germline CDR1 is ENHRY and CDR2 SYGVKD. The V end lost 5 bases, the J end lost 4 bases, and 11 bases lay between the germline ends. This CDR3 comprises 13 residues. The CDR3 loop is CAISTGVGTEAFF. The CDR3 nucleotides are TGTGCCATCAGTACGGGGGTGGGCACTGAAGCTTTCTTT.